This TCR beta chain is from a study of cytomegalovirus exposure and HLA in healthy donors. Study results and limitations: In a later analysis, the majority of CMV-associated beta chains seemingly showed HLA restriction. In a later analysis, a missense DCLRE1C variant was linked to TCR beta V- and J-gene trimming. CMV serostatus was the only immune exposure information that was available.

As for this clone: Its antigen remains unknown.

Sampled while nominally healthy, donors likely had unrecorded immune exposures. The PCR employed 60 Vbeta primers together with 13 Jbeta primers. Generated by immunoSEQ multiplex PCR, the TCRdb table keeps only in-frame clones and is missing some. The table shows under 65,000 clones, with roughly 75% occurring only once. Germline V gene lookup returns CDR1 MNHNY and CDR2 SVGAGI (reference sequence). CDR3 size: 13 residues. Trimming pared 5 bases from V and 10 bases from J, leaving 12 bases between. V gene TRBV6-6 combines with J gene TRBJ1-6, with D possibly being TRBD1 (6 bases). Sequencing input: PBMCs. This receptor was identified in a young man in good health and CMV-seropositive. The CDR3 bases are TGTGCCAGCAGTGTGGGAGGGGGGTCACCCCTCCACTTT. Translated, it gives CASSVGGGSPLHF.